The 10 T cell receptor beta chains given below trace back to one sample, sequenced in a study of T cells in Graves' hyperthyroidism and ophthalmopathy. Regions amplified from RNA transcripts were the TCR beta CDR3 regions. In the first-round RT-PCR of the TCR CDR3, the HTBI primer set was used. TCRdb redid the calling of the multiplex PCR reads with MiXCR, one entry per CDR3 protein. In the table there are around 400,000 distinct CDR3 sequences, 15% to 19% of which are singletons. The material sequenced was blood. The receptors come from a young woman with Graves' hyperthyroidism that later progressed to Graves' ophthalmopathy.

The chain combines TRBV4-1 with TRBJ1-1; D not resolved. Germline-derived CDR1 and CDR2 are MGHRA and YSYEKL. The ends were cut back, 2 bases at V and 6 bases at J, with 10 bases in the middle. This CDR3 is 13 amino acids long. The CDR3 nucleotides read TGCGCCAGCAGCCAACACCGGGCACCTGAAGCTTTCTTT. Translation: CASSQHRAPEAFF.

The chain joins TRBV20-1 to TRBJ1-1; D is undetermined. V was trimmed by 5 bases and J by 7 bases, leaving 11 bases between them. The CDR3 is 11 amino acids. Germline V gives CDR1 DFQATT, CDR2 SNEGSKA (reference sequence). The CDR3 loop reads CSALTDVEAFF. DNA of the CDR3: TGCAGTGCTCTAACAGATGTTGAAGCTTTCTTT.

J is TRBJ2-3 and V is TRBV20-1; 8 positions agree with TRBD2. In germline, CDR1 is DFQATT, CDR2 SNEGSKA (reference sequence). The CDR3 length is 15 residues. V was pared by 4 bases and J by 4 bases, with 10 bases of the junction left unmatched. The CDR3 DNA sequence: TGCAGTGCTAAAGGGCGAGCGGGAGTGGCAGATACGCAGTATTTT. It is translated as CSAKGRAGVADTQYF.

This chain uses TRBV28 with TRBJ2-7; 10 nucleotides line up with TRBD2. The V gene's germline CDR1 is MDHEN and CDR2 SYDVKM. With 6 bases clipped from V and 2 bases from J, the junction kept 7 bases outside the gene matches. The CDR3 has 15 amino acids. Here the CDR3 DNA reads TGTGCCAGCAGGTGGGGGAGCGGGAGGGCCTACGAGCAGTACTTC. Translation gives CASRWGSGRAYEQYF.

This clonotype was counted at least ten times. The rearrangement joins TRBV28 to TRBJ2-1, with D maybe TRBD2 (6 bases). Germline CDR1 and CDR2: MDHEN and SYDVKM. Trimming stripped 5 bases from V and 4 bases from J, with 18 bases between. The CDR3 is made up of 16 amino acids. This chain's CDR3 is CASSVGSSDSYNEQFF. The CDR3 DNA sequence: TGTGCCAGCAGTGTCGGGAGCTCTGACTCTTACAATGAGCAGTTCTTC.

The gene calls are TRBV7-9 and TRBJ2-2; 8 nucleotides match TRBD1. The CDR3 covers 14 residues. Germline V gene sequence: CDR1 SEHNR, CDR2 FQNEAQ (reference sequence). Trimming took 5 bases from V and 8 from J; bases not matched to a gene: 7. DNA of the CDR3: TGTGCCAGCAGCGCAGGGGGCCCTAAGGGGGAGCTGTTTTTT. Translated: CASSAGGPKGELFF.

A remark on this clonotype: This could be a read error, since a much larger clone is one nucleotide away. The CDR3 protein is CARAGGSGDQFF. The CDR3 nucleotides read TGTGCCCGAGCGGGAGGGTCCGGTGATCAGTTCTTC. This sequence joins TRBV30 and TRBJ2-1, with 10 nucleotides matching TRBD2. Germline lookup yields CDR1 GTSNPN and CDR2 SVGIG (reference sequence). This CDR3 is 12 amino acids long. The V gene end was trimmed by 8 bases and the J gene end by 13 bases; junction bases not matched to a gene: 11.

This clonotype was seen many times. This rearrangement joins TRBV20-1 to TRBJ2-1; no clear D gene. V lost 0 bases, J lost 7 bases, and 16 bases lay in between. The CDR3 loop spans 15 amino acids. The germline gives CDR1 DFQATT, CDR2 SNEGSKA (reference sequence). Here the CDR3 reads CSARDRRTGGNEQFF. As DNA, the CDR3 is TGCAGTGCTAGAGATAGGCGGACCGGCGGAAATGAGCAGTTCTTC.

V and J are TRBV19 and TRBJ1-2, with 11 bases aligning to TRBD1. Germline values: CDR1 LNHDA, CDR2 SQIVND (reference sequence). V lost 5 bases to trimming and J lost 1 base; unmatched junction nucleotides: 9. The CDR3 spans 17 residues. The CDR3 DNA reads TGTGCCAGTAGTGCAAGGACAGGGGGCGTTTTTAACTATGGCTACACCTTC. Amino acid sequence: CASSARTGGVFNYGYTF. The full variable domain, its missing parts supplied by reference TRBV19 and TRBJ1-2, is DGGITQSPKYLFRKEGQNVTLSCEQNLNHDAMYWYRQDPGQGLRLIYYSQIVNDFQKGDIAEGYSVSREKKESFPLTVTSAQKNPTAFYLCASSARTGGVFNYGYTFGSGTRLTVV.

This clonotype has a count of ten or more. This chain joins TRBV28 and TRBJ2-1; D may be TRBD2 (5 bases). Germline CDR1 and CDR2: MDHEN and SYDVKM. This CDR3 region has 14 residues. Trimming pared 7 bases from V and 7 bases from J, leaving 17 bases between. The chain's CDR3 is CASKRGQPRNEQFF. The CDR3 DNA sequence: TGTGCCAGCAAGCGAGGGCAGCCCCGGAATGAGCAGTTCTTC.